These 24 T cell receptor beta chains originate from one sample sequenced in a study of identical twins. TCRdb reprocessed the 5' RACE reads with MiXCR, giving one entry per CDR3 protein. The table lists 750,000 to 950,000 distinct CDR3 sequences, about 12% of them singletons, with around 1.5% in the top ten. These sequences were also reported in another study, on yellow fever vaccine responses in identical twins.

The sequenced sample was PBMCs. All receptors come from a woman under 30 in good health.

This clonotype was counted many times. The rearrangement joins TRBV28 to TRBJ1-2; tentatively, D is TRBD1 (6 bases). Germline CDR1 MDHEN, CDR2 SYDVKM. V was pared by 4 bases and J by 5 bases, with 8 bases between. This CDR3 is 12 amino acids long. The CDR3 region is CASSSGQYGYTF. The CDR3, as DNA: TGTGCCAGCAGTTCCGGACAGTATGGCTACACCTTC.

The DNA of the CDR3 is TGTGCCAGCAGCTTAAACGATTGGAGCGGGCAGCGCTCCTACAATGAGCAGTTCTTC. It is translated as CASSLNDWSGQRSYNEQFF. The chain uses TRBV11-2 and TRBJ2-1; D perhaps matches TRBD2 (6 bases). V was clipped by 2 bases and J by 0 bases, with 20 bases between them. The CDR3 spans 19 residues. The V gene's germline CDR1 is SGHAT and CDR2 FQNNGV.

This clonotype showed up just a few times. This rearrangement joins TRBV18 to TRBJ2-3; 11 bases match TRBD2. The V and J ends lost 2 bases and 0 bases, in that order; junction bases with no gene match: 7. The CDR3 length is 18 residues. Germline loops: CDR1 KGHSH, CDR2 LQKENI. CDR3 DNA sequence: TGTGCCAGCTCACCATCCCTAGCGGGAGGATCTAGCACAGATACGCAGTATTTT. Translated, it gives CASSPSLAGGSSTDTQYF.

The CDR3 nucleotides are TGTGCCAGCAGTGATGAGAGGAATGAGCAGTTCTTC. Translation gives CASSDERNEQFF. This chain uses TRBV2 with TRBJ2-1, with D hard to call. V was pared by 3 bases and J by 7 bases, with 7 bases between. Germline assignment: CDR1 SNHLY and CDR2 FYNNEI. The CDR3 has 12 residues. The full variable domain, its missing parts supplied by reference TRBV2 and TRBJ2-1, is EPEVTQTPSHQVTQMGQEVILRCVPISNHLYFYWYRQILGQKVEFLVSFYNNEISEKSEIFDDQFSVERPDGSNFTLKIRSTKLEDSAMYFCASSDERNEQFFGPGTRLTVL.

This clonotype has a count of ten or more. DNA for the CDR3: TGTGCCAGCTCACGACAGGGGGCTGGTTCCACAGATACGCAGTATTTT. This codes for CASSRQGAGSTDTQYF. The chain employs TRBV6-1 and TRBJ2-3; 10 nucleotides align to TRBD1. J lost 2 bases, V lost 8 bases, and 10 bases had no gene match. The CDR3 loop spans 16 amino acids. In germline, CDR1 is MNHNS, CDR2 SASEGT.

The rearrangement links TRBV7-9 to TRBJ2-7, with a possible D match to TRBD1 (5 bases). The CDR3 covers 13 residues. Germline V gene sequence: CDR1 SEHNR, CDR2 FQNEAQ (reference sequence). Trimming took off 4 bases at V and 3 bases at J, with 10 bases between the two ends. The CDR3 bases are TGTGCCAGCAGCTCGACAGCGATCTACGAGCAGTACGTC. Amino acids: CASSSTAIYEQYV.

This clonotype was seen more than once but under ten times. The DNA of the CDR3 is TGTGCCAGCAGCCAACGAACTAGCGGGGGGCGTAGCGGGGAGCTGTTTTTT. Residues: CASSQRTSGGRSGELFF. This chain uses TRBV3-1 with TRBJ2-2; 12 bases map to TRBD2. In germline, CDR1 is LGHDT, CDR2 YNNKEL (reference sequence). This CDR3 has 17 amino acids. V dropped 2 bases and J dropped 7; count of bases not matched to a gene: 8.

The chain carries TRBV6-1 and TRBJ2-5, with D perhaps TRBD1 (6 bases). The CDR3 has 14 amino acids. The V and J ends lost 3 bases and 1 base respectively, with 9 bases between them. Germline assignment: CDR1 MNHNS and CDR2 SASEGT. The CDR3 spells CASSEGHFQETQYF. CDR3 coding DNA: TGTGCCAGCAGTGAGGGACATTTCCAAGAGACCCAGTACTTC.

In its sample, this clonotype was seen a few times. The chain links TRBV27 to TRBJ2-7, with TRBD2 identical over 11 bases. The CDR3 consists of 15 residues. Germline assignment: CDR1 MNHEY and CDR2 SMNVEV (reference sequence). The ends lost 2 bases at V and 3 bases at J; junction bases unmatched: 3. This chain's CDR3 is CASSLPGLAGYEQYF. The CDR3 coding sequence is TGTGCCAGCAGTTTACCCGGACTAGCGGGCTACGAGCAGTACTTC.

There are many counts of this clonotype. The chain combines TRBV2 with TRBJ2-7; possible D gene TRBD2, 5 bases. The CDR3 spans 13 residues. Germline V gives CDR1 SNHLY, CDR2 FYNNEI. Trimming stripped 6 bases from V and 5 bases from J, with 14 bases between. CDR3 bases: TGTGCCAGCAGGGGAGCCCTCGGGGACGAGCAGTACTTC. Protein sequence: CASRGALGDEQYF.

The chain links TRBV27 to TRBJ2-7, with D perhaps matching TRBD1 (7 bases). Germline V gives CDR1 MNHEY, CDR2 SMNVEV (reference sequence). CDR3 length: 15 residues. The V end lost 6 bases, the J end lost 5 bases, and 20 bases lay between the germline ends. As DNA, the CDR3 is TGTGCCAGCAGCCGCCCTGGCGGAGGGGGCGACGAGCAGTACTTC. This codes for CASSRPGGGGDEQYF.

This clonotype was detected only a few times. The rearrangement uses TRBV7-9 and TRBJ2-5; the D is unclear. V was cut by 1 base and J by 5 bases, with 5 bases left in between. The CDR3 covers 12 residues. CDR1 is SEHNR, CDR2 FQNEAQ, per germline (reference sequence). The CDR3 coding sequence is TGTGCCAGCAGCTTAGTTTTTGAGACCCAGTACTTC. Translated: CASSLVFETQYF.

This clonotype has more than one count but fewer than ten. The gene calls are TRBV28 and TRBJ2-2; the D is unclear. The V end was cut by 3 bases, the J end by 5 bases, with 7 bases between. CDR1 is MDHEN and CDR2 is SYDVKM in the germline V gene. The length of the CDR3 is 13 residues. In nucleotides, the CDR3 is TGTGCCAGCAGTTTGCCTCTTACCGGGGAGCTGTTTTTT. Amino acid sequence: CASSLPLTGELFF.

The chain is built from TRBV20-1 and TRBJ2-1; TRBD2 matches 8 bases. The CDR3 loop spans 16 amino acids. Germline CDR1 reads DFQATT; CDR2 reads SNEGSKA (reference sequence). Trimming cost V 6 bases and J 8 bases; bases outside gene matches: 18. CDR3 coding DNA: TGCAGTGCCCTGCCCCCGATCGGGAGGGCCGTTGATGAGCAGTTCTTC. Protein product: CSALPPIGRAVDEQFF.

This clonotype turned up a few times. The chain couples TRBV12-3 or TRBV12-4 to TRBJ2-7; TRBD1 aligns across 7 bases. The CDR3 has 13 amino acids. J lost 5 bases, V lost 6 bases, and 7 bases had no gene match. Here the CDR3 reads CASSGRQGHEQYF. The CDR3 region has the DNA TGTGCCAGCAGCGGCAGACAGGGACACGAGCAGTACTTC.

V usage is TRBV29-1 and J usage is TRBJ2-3; TRBD2 might be the D (8 bases). V was clipped by 7 bases and J by 0 bases, with 20 bases between them. The CDR3 consists of 16 residues. Germline loops: CDR1 SQVTM, CDR2 ANQGSEA. Here the CDR3 DNA reads TGCAGCGCCCAGGGGGTGGGACTAGGAAGCACAGATACGCAGTATTTT. Its translation is CSAQGVGLGSTDTQYF.

This clonotype was detected a few times. This sequence joins TRBV7-9 and TRBJ2-4; 7 bases match TRBD1. This CDR3 has 12 residues. CDR1 and CDR2 from the germline V gene are SEHNR and FQNEAQ (reference sequence). After removal of 2 bases from V and 15 bases from J, the junction contained 7 bases not matched to a gene. CDR3 nucleotide sequence: TGTGCCAGCAGCTTAAAAGGGGACAGAGCGTACTTC. It translates to CASSLKGDRAYF.

This clonotype was counted a few times. This chain connects TRBV20-1 to TRBJ2-5; 9 bases agree with TRBD2. Germline-derived CDR1 and CDR2 are DFQATT and SNEGSKA (reference sequence). Trimming took 6 bases from V and 5 from J; bases not matched to a gene: 10. The CDR3 has 14 amino acids. The CDR3 DNA reads as TGCAGTGCCCGGAGGCGGGAGGGCCGTGAGACCCAGTACTTC. Protein product: CSARRREGRETQYF.

Ten or more counts support this clonotype. V usage is TRBV18 and J usage is TRBJ1-4; D is unclear. This CDR3 contains 14 residues. Trimming pared 8 bases from V and 0 bases from J, leaving 10 bases between. Germline values: CDR1 KGHSH, CDR2 LQKENI. Here the CDR3 DNA reads TGTGCCAGCAGTCCTAGGGCAACTAATGAAAAACTGTTTTTT. Translating gives CASSPRATNEKLFF.

The chain links TRBV7-9 to TRBJ1-4; 10 positions match TRBD1. Trimming at V came to 4 bases and at J to 7 bases, leaving 3 bases not matched to a gene. This CDR3 is built from 14 residues. Germline CDR1 is SEHNR and CDR2 is FQNEAQ (reference sequence). CDR3 in DNA: TGTGCCAGCAGCTCCCGACAGGGGGCTGAAAAACTGTTTTTT. Its protein is CASSSRQGAEKLFF.

This clonotype was recorded many times. V is TRBV27 and J is TRBJ1-5; TRBD1 matches at 7 bases. Germline V CDR1 and CDR2: MNHEY, SMNVEV (reference sequence). Trimming removed 3 bases from V and 5 bases from J; junction bases left unmatched: 4. This CDR3 spans 14 amino acids. CDR3 in DNA: TGTGCCAGCAGTTTCAGGGGGGCGGATCAGCCCCAGCATTTT. Its protein is CASSFRGADQPQHF.

In this sample, this clonotype turned up many times. The V and J genes are TRBV20-1 and TRBJ2-7, with a possible D match to TRBD2 (6 bases). The CDR3 extends over 14 amino acids. The germline CDR1 and CDR2 sequences are DFQATT and SNEGSKA (reference sequence). The ends were cut back, 1 base at V and 4 bases at J, with 14 bases in the middle. CDR3 protein: CSARGNRLAYEQYF. In DNA form, the CDR3 reads TGCAGTGCTAGAGGTAATCGGCTAGCGTACGAGCAGTACTTC.

As concerns this clonotype: This may stem from a read error, because a much larger clone lies one nucleotide away. This sequence joins TRBV11-2 and TRBJ2-7, with a weak D call TRBD1 (5 bases). Germline loops: CDR1 SGHAT, CDR2 FQNNGV. CDR3 length equals 13 residues. The V end lost 1 base, the J end lost 7 bases, and 11 bases lay between the germline ends. CDR3 loop: CASSLGGAREQYF. The CDR3 coding sequence is TGTGCCAGCAGCTTAGGGGGCGCGCGGGAGCAGTACTTC.

The genes are TRBV29-1 and TRBJ2-6, with D perhaps TRBD1 (5 bases). Germline V gives CDR1 SQVTM, CDR2 ANQGSEA. V lost 7 bases to trimming and J lost 3 bases, with 13 bases between them. The CDR3 spans 14 residues. CDR3 bases: TGCAGCGATGGGCAGGGTGATGGGGCCAACGTCCTGACTTTC. Amino acids: CSDGQGDGANVLTF.